The clone carrying this T cell receptor (beta chain) was detected once. Using immunoSEQ multiplex PCR, the repertoire was profiled, and TCRdb retains in-frame clones only, with some absent. The table includes almost 55,000 clones, around four fifths detected once. The data originate from a study of blood T cell repertoires in COVID-19. V shed 2 bases and J shed 3 bases, with 4 bases lying between them. The CDR3 sequence is 12 residues long. Looked up from germline, CDR1 is KGHSH and CDR2 is LQKENI. The TCR was taken from a man in his fifties with acute or convalescent COVID-19. Sequences were obtained from peripheral blood. V and J are TRBV18 and TRBJ2-5; D is unclear. The CDR3 loop is CASSPSKETQYF. In DNA, the CDR3 is TGTGCCAGCTCACCATCAAAAGAGACCCAGTACTTC.